The text below deals with one T cell receptor beta chain. Antigen specificity is unknown. The sample belongs to a study of molecular identifiers for immune sequencing clone quantification. Findings of the study overall: Amid about a million naive cells, spiked Jurkat TCR RNA from one cell was reportedly still detectable.

Naive CD8 T cells, phenotype CD8+CD4-CCR7+CD45RA+, were sorted. This CDR3 has 13 residues. V lost 3 bases and J lost 3, with 9 bases in between. TCRdb independently ran MiXCR on the PCR reads; one entry per CDR3 protein. The repertoire holds 80,000 to 130,000 distinct CDR3 sequences, with around 33% as singletons. The sequenced sample consisted of naive CD8+ T cells from blood, with Jurkat cell RNA spiked in. Documented subset: FACS-sorted CD8+CD4-CCR7+CD45RA+ naive T cells. This chain uses TRBV12-3 or TRBV12-4 with TRBJ2-7; possibly TRBD2 for D (6 bases). This clonotype originated in a human donor in good health. Some libraries in this study had Jurkat cell RNA spiked in. CDR3 nucleotide sequence: TGTGCCAGCAGTTTCGATAGCGGCTACGAGCAGTACTTC. Protein product: CASSFDSGYEQYF.